This T cell receptor beta chain is drawn from a study of shared clonotypes between healthy human individuals. With respect to this clone: Its cognate antigen is unknown.

The CDR3 is 13 amino acids. Trimming took off 7 bases at V and 7 bases at J, with 14 bases between the two ends. The V gene's germline CDR1 is SNHLY and CDR2 FYNNEI. The study enrolled healthy HIV-negative adults without recent acute infections or vaccinations as donors. Caucasian adults residing in Nashville, Tennessee made up all the donors. Original analysis: ImmunoSEQ supplied junction-only sequences lacking quality scores, so filtering was different. Produced via immunoSEQ multiplex PCR; TCRdb's table is partial and in-frame only. V, J and clone size were drawn from that table, and D and trimming were deduced from the DNA. The sample holds about 480,000 clones, over 75% seen once. Study-level points and caveats: Blood alone was sampled, and tissue repertoires likely differ.

Sequenced material: PBMCs. This receptor was taken from a woman aged 40 to 49 in good health. Some clones in this sample may be carry-over from other donors' samples. The chain uses TRBV2 and TRBJ1-5; D remains ambiguous. The CDR3 sequence is CASIVGLGQPQHF. The DNA of the CDR3 is TGTGCCAGCATTGTCGGGCTAGGGCAGCCCCAGCATTTT.